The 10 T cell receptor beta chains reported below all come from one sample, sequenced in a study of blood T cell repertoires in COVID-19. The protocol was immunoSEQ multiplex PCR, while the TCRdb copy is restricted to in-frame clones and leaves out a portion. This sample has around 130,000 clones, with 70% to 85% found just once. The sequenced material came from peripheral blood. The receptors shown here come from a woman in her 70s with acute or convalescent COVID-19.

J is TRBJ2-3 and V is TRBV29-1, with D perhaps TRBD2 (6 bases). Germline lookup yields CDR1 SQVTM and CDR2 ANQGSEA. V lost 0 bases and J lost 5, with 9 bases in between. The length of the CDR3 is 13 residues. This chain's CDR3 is CSVEDRRGDTQYF. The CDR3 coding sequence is TGCAGCGTTGAAGATCGGCGGGGAGATACGCAGTATTTT.

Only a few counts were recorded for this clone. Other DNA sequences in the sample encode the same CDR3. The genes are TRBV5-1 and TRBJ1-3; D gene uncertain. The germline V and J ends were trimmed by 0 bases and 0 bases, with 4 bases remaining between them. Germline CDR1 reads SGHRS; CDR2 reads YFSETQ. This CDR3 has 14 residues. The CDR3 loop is CASSLGSSGNTIYF. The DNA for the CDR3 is TGCGCCAGCAGCTTGGGGAGCTCTGGAAACACCATATATTTT.

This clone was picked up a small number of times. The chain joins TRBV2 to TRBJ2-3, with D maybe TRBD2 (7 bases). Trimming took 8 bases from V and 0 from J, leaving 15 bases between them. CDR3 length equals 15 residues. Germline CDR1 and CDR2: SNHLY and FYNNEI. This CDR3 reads CASLGGGRSTDTQYF. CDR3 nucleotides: TGTGCCAGCCTGGGGGGCGGGAGAAGCACAGATACGCAGTATTTT.

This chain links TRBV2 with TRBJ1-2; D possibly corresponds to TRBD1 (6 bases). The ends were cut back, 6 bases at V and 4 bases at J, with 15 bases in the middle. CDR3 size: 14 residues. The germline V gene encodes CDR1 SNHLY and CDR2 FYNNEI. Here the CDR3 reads CASSAQQGSYGYTF. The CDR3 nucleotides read TGTGCCAGCAGCGCCCAACAGGGTTCCTATGGCTACACCTTC.

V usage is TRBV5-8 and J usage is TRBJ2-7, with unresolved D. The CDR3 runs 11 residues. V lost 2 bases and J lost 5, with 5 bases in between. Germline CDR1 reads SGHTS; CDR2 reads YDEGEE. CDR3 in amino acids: CASSFIHEQYF. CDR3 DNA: TGTGCCAGCAGCTTTATTCACGAGCAGTACTTC.

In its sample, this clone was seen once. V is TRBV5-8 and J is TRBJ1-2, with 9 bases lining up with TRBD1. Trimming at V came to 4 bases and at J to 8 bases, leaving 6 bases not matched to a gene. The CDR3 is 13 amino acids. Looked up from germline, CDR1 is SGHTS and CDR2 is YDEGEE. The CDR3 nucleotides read TGTGCCAGCAGCAGGACAGGGGAGTTCGGCTACACCTTC. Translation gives CASSRTGEFGYTF.

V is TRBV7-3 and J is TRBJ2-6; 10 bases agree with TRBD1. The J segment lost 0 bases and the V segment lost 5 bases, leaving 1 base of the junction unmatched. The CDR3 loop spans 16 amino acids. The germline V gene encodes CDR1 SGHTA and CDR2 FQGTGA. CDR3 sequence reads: CASSRDRGSGANVLTF. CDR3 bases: TGTGCCAGCAGCCGGGACAGGGGCTCTGGGGCCAACGTCCTGACTTTC.

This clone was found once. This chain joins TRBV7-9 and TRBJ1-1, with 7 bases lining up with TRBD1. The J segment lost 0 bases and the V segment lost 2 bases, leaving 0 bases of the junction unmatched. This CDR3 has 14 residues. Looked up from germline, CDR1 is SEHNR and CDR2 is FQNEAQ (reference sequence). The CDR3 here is CASSLQGVNTEAFF. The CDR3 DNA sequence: TGTGCCAGCAGCTTACAGGGGGTGAACACTGAAGCTTTCTTT.

The CDR3 region has the DNA TGCGCCAGCAGCTTGGAGATAGCCGGGGGCACAGATACGCAGTATTTT. This sequence encodes CASSLEIAGGTDTQYF. J is TRBJ2-3 and V is TRBV5-1, with D possibly TRBD2 on 5 matching bases. Trimming took 0 bases from V and 1 from J, leaving 12 bases between them. The length of the CDR3 is 16 residues. Germline CDR1 SGHRS, CDR2 YFSETQ.

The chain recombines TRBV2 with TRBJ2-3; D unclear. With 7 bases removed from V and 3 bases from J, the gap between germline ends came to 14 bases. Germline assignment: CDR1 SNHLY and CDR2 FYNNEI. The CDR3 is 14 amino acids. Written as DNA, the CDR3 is TGTGCCAGCAAATGGAGTGCGCGGACAGATACGCAGTATTTT. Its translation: CASKWSARTDTQYF.